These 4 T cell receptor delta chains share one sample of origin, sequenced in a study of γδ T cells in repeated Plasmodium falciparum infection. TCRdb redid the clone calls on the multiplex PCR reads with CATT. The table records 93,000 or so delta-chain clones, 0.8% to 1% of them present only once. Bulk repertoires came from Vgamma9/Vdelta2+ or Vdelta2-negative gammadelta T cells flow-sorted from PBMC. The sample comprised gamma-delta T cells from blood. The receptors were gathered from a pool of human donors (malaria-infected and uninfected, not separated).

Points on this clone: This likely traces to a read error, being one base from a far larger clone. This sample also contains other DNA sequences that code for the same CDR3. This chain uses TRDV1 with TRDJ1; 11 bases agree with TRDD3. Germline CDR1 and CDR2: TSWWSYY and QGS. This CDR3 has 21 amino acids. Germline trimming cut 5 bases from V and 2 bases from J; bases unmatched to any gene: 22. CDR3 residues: CALGSFPTSGWGIRGTDKLIF. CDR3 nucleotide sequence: TGTGCTCTTGGGTCGTTTCCTACTAGCGGGTGGGGGATACGCGGTACCGATAAACTCATCTTT.

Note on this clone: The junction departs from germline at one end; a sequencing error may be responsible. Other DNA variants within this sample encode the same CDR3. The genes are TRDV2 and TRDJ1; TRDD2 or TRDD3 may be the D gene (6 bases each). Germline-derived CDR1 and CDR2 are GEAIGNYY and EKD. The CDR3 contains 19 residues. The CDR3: CACDTVLGDTINTFPKLIF. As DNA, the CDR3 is TGTGCCTGTGACACCGTACTGGGAGATACTATCAATACCTTCCCCAAACTCATTTTT.

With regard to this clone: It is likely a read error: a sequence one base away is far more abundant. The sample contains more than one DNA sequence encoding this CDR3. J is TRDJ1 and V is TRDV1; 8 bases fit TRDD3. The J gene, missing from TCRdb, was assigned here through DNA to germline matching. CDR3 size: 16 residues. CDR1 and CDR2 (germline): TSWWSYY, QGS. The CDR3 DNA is TGTGCTCTTGGAGAACTCCCAGTACTGGGGGGCGATAAACTCATCTTT. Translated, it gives CALGELPVLGGDKLIF.

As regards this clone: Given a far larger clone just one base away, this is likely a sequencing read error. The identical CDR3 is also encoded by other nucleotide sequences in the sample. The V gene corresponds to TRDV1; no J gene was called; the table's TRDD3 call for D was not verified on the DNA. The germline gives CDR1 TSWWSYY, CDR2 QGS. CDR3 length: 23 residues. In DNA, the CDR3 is TGTGCTCTTGGGGAACGGGGGGCTTCCTACACCTACGCGACCCTGGGGGATACAAGGGAGCTCATCTTT. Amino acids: CALGERGASYTYATLGDTRELIF.